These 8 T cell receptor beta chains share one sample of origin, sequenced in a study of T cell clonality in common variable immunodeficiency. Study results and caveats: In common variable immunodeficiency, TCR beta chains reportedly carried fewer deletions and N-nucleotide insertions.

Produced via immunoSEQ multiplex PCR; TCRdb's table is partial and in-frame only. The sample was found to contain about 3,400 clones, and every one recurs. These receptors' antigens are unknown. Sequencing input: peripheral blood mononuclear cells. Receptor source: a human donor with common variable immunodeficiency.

The CDR3 here is CASSSQGTGELFF. CDR3 DNA, as far as it was read: TGTGCCAGCAGCTCACAGGGCACCGGGGAG. This chain joins TRBV7-3 and TRBJ2-2, with a weak D call TRBD1 (6 bases). The missing CDR3 end, 3 residues past where the read stops, is filled in from the germline J gene. The length of the CDR3 is 13 residues. V lost 4 bases and J lost 4, with 7 bases in between. CDR1 SGHTA and CDR2 FQGTGA come from the germline V gene.

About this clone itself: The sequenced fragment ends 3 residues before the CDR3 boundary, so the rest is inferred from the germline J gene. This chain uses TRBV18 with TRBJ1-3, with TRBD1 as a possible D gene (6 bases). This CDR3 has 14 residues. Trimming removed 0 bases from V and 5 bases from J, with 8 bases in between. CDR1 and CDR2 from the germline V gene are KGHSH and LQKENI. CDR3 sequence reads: CASSPPGQRNTIYF. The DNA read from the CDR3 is TGTGCCAGCTCACCACCAGGACAGCGAAACACC.

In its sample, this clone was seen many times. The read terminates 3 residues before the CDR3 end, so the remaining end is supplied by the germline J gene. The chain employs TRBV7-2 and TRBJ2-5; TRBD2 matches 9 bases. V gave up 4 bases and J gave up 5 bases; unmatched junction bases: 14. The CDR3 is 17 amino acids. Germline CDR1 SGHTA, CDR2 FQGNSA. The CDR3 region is CASSSAWGGGAWETQYF. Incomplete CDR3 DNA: TGTGCCAGCAGCTCAGCCTGGGGCGGGGGGGCCTGGGAGACC. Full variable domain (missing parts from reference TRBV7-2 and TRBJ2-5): GAGVSQSPSNKVTEKGKDVELRCDPISGHTALYWYRQSLGQGLEFLIYFQGNSAPDKSGLPSDRFSAERTGGSVSTLTIQRTQQEDSAVYLCASSSAWGGGAWETQYFGPGTRLLVL.

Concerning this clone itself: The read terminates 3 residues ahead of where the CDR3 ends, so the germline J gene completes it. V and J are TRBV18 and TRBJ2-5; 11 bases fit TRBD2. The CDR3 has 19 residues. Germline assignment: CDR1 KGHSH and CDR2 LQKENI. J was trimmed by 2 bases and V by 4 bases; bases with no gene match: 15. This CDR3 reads CASSLVPLTSGGQQETQYF. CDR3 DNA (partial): TGTGCCAGCTCACTCGTACCTCTAACTAGCGGGGGACAGCAAGAGACC.

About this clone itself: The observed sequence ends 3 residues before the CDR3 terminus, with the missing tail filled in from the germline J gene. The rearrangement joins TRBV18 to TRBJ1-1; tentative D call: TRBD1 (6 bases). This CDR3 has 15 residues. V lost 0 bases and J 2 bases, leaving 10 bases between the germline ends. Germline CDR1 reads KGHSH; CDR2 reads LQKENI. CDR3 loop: CASSPPTGSNTEAFF. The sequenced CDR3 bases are TGTGCCAGCTCACCACCCACAGGGAGCAACACTGAA.

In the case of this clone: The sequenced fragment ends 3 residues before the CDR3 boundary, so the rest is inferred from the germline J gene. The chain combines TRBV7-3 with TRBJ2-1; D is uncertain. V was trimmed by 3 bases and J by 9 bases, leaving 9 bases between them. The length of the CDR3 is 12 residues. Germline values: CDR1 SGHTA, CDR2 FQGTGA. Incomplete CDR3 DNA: TGTGCCAGCAGCTTGGGCGATCGTGAG. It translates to CASSLGDRE. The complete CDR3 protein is CASSLGDREQFF. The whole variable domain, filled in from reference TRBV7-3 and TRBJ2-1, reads GAGVSQTPSNKVTEKGKYVELRCDPISGHTALYWYRQSLGQGPEFLIYFQGTGAADDSGLPNDRFFAVRPEGSVSTLKIQRTERGDSAVYLCASSLGDREQFFGPGTRLTVL.

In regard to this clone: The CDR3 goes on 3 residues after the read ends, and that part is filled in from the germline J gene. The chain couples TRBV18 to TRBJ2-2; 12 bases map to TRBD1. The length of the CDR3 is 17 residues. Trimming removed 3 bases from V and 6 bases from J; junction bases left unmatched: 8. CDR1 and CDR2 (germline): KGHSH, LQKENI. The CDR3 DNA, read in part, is TGTGCCAGCTCACCGCGGCAGGGACAGGGGGCGTCCGGGGAG. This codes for CASSPRQGQGASGE. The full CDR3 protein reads CASSPRQGQGASGELFF.

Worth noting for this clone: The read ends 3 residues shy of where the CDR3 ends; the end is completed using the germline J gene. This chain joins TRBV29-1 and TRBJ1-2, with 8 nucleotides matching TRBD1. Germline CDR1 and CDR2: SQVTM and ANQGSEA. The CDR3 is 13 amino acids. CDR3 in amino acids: CSVGGQGANGYTF. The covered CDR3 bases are TGCAGCGTTGGAGGGCAGGGGGCGAACGGC.